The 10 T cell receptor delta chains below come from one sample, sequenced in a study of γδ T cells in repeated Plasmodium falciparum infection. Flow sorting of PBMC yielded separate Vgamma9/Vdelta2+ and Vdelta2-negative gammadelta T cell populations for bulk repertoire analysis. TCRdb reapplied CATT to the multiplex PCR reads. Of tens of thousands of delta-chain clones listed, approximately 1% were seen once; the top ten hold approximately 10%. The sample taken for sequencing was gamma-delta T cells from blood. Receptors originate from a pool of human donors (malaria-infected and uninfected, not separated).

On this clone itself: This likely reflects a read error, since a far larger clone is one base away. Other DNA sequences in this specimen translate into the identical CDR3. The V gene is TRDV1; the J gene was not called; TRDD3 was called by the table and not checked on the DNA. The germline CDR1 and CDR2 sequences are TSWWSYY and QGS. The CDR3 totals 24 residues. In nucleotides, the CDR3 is TGTGCTCTTGGGGAACTAGTACACTCCCTACATCGTACTGGGGGATGGTACGACACCGATAAGCTCATCTTT. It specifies CALGELVHSLHRTGGWYDTDKLIF.

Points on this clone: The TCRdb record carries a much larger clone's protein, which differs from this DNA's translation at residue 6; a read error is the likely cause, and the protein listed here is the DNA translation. The CDR3 is CALGEPPGAAGGRYTDKLIF. The CDR3 bases are TGTGCTCTTGGGGAACCCCCCGGGGCCGCTGGGGGACGATACACCGATAAACTCATCTTT. J is TRDJ1 and V is TRDV1; 8 nucleotides match TRDD3. Germline matching of the DNA provided the J gene here, since TCRdb leaves it blank. This CDR3 region has 20 residues. V lost 1 base to trimming and J lost 0 bases; unmatched junction nucleotides: 16. Germline values: CDR1 TSWWSYY, CDR2 QGS.

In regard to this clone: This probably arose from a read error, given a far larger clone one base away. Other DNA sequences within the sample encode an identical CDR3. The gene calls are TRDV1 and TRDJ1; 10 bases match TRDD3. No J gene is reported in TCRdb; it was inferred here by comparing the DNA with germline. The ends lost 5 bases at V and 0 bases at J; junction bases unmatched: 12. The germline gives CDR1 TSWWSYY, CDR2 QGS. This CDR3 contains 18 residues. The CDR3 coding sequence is TGTGCTCTTGGGAGACCCTCAGTACTGGGGGATTACACCGATAAACTCATCTTT. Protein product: CALGRPSVLGDYTDKLIF.

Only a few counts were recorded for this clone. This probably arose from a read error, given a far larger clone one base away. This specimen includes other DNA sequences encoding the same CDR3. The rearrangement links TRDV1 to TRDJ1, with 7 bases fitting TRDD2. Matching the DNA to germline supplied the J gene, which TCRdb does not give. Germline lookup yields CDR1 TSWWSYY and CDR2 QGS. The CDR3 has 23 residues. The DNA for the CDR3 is TGTGCCCTTGGGGAACTTACTCTTCCTAAGGGGTCCAAGGTTATCGGGGGCACCGATAAACTCATCTTT. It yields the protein CALGELTLPKGSKVIGGTDKLIF.

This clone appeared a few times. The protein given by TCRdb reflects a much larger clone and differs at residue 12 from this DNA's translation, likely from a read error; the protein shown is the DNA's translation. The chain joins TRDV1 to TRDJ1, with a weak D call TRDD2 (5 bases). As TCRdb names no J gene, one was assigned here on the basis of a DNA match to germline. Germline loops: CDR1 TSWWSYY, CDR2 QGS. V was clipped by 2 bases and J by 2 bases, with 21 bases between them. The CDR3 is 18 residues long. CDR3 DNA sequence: TGTGCTCTTGGGGAAATGGTGCTTCCCCGACCATGTACCGATAAACTCATCTTT. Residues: CALGEMVLPRPCTDKLIF.

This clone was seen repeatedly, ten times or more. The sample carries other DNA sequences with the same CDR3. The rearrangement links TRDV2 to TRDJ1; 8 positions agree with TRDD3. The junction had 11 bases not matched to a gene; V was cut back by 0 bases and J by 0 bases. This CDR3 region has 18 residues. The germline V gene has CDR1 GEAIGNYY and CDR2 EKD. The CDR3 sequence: CACDTVGIPGANTDKLIF. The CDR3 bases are TGTGCCTGTGACACCGTGGGGATACCGGGGGCCAACACCGATAAACTCATCTTT.

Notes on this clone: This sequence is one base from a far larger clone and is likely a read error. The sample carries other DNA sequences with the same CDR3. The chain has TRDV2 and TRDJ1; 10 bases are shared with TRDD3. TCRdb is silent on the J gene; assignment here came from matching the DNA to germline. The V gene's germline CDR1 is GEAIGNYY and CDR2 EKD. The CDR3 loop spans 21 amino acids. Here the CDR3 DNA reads TGCGCCTGTGACACACCGTCTTCAAGGCATCTGGGGGATAATCGCACCGATAAACTCATCTTT. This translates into CACDTPSSRHLGDNRTDKLIF.

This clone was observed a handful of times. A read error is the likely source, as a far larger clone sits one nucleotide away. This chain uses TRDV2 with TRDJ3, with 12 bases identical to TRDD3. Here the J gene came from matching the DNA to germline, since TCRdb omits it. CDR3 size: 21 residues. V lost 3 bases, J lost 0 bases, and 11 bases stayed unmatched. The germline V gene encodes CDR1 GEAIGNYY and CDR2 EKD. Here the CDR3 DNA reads TGTGCCTGTGACGCGCGCTGGGGGATACGCCCAAGCTCCTGGGACACCCGACAGATGTTTTTC. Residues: CACDARWGIRPSSWDTRQMFF.

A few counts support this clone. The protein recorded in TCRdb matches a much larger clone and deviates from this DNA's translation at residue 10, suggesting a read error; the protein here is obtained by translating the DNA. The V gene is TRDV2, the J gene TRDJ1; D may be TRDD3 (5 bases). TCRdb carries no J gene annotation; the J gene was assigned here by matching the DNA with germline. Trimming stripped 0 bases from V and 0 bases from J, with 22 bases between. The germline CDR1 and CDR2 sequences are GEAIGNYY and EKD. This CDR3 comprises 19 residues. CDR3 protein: CACDTGAAWEIPYTDKLIF. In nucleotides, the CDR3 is TGTGCCTGTGACACCGGAGCTGCCTGGGAGATACCGTACACCGATAAACTCATCTTT.

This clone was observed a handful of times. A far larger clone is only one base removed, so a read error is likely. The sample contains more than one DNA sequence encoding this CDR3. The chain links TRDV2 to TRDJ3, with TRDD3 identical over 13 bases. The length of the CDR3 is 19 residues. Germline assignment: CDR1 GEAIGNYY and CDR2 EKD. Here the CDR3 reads CACDTLLGDTQWDTRQMFF. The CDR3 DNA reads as TGCGCCTGTGACACCTTACTGGGGGATACGCAGTGGGACACCCGACAGATGTTTTTC.